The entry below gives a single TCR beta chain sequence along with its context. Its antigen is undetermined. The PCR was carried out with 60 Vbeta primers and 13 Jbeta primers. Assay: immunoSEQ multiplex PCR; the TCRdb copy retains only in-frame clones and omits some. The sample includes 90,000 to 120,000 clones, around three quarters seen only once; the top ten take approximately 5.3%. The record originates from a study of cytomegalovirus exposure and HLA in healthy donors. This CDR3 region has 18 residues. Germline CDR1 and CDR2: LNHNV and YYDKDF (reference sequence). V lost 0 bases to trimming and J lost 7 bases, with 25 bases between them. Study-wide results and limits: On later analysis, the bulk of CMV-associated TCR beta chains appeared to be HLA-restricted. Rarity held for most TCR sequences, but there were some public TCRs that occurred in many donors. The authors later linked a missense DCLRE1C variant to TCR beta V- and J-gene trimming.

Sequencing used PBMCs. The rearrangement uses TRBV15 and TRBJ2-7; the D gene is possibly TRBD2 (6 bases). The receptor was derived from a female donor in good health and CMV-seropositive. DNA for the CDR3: TGTGCCACCAGCAGAGATTTGGCTGACGCCGGCGGGGTCGGGGAGCAGTACTTC. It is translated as CATSRDLADAGGVGEQYF.